This T cell receptor (beta chain) was recovered during a study of cytomegalovirus exposure and HLA in healthy donors. Study-level points and caveats: A missense variant in DCLRE1C was later tied to TCR beta V- and J-gene trimming. Available immune exposure information covered CMV serostatus only. There were about 160 TCR beta chains listed as cytomegalovirus-associated. Most of the TCR beta V segments (in an earlier analysis) were productive either about 90% or about 30% of the time.

As to this clone: The antigen is undetermined.

The PCR was carried out with 60 Vbeta primers and 13 Jbeta primers. This table comes from immunoSEQ multiplex PCR, and its TCRdb copy is limited to in-frame clones, with some not included. This table has about 160,000 clones, roughly 72% appearing once. This clonotype was obtained from a woman in her thirties or forties in good health and CMV-seronegative. The sequencing input was PBMCs.

Here the CDR3 reads CASSLGLYAGGETQYF. CDR3 in DNA: TGCGCCAGCAGCTTGGGCCTTTATGCGGGAGGAGAGACCCAGTACTTC. V and J are TRBV5-1 and TRBJ2-5; 8 bases line up with TRBD2. From germline, CDR1 is SGHRS and CDR2 YFSETQ. The CDR3 has 16 residues. V was clipped by 0 bases and J by 4 bases; unmatched bases: 8.